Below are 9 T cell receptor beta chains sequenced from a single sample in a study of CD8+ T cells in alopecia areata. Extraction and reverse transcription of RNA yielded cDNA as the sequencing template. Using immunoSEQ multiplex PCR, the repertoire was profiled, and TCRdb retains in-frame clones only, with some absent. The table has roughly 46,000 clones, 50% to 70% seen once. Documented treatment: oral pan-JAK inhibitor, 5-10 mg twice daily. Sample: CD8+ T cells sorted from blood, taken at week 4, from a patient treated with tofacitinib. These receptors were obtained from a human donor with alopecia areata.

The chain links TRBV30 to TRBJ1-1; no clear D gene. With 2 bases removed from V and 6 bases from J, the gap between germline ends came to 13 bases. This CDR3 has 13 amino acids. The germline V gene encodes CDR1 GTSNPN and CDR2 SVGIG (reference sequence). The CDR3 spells CAWSTSLEAEAFF. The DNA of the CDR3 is TGTGCCTGGAGTACATCCTTGGAAGCTGAAGCTTTCTTT.

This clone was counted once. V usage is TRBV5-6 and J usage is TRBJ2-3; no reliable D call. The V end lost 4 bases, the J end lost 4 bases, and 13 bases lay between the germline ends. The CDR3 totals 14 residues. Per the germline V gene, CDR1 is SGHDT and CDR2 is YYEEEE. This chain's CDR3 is CASSAGFNPDTQYF. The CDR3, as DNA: TGTGCCAGCAGCGCTGGGTTTAACCCAGATACGCAGTATTTT.

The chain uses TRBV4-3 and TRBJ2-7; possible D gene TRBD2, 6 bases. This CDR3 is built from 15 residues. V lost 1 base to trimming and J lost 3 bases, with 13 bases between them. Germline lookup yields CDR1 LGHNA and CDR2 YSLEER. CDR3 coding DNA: TGCGCCAGCAGCCAAGCGGGATCGGGAGACTACGAGCAGTACTTC. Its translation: CASSQAGSGDYEQYF.

This CDR3 reads CATQGAGIIDTQYF. The CDR3 coding sequence is TGTGCCACCCAGGGGGCAGGGATCATAGATACGCAGTATTTT. The chain recombines TRBV2 with TRBJ2-3; 8 bases align to TRBD1. Germline assignment: CDR1 SNHLY and CDR2 FYNNEI. V was clipped by 10 bases and J by 5 bases; unmatched bases: 11. This CDR3 is 14 amino acids long.

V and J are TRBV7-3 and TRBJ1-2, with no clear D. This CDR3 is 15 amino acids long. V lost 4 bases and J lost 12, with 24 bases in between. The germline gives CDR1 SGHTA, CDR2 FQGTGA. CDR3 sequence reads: CASSSKVQPGERDTF. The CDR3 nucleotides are TGTGCCAGCAGCTCCAAAGTTCAGCCGGGAGAAAGGGACACCTTC.

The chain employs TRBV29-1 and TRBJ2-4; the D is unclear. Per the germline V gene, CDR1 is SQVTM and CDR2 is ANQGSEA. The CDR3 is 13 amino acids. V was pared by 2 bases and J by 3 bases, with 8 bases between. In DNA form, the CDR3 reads TGCAGCGTTGAATCAGTCGGCAAAAACATTCAGTACTTC. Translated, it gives CSVESVGKNIQYF.

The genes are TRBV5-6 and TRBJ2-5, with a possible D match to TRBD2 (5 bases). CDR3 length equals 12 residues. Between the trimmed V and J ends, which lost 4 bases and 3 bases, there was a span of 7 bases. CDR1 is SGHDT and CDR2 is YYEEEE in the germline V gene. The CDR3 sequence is CASSPGKETQYF. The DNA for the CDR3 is TGTGCCAGCAGCCCCGGGAAAGAGACCCAGTACTTC. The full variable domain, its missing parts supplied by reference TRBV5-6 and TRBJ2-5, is DAGVTQSPTHLIKTRGQQVTLRCSPKSGHDTVSWYQQALGQGPQFIFQYYEEEERQRGNFPDRFSGHQFPNYSSELNVNALLLGDSALYLCASSPGKETQYFGPGTRLLVL.

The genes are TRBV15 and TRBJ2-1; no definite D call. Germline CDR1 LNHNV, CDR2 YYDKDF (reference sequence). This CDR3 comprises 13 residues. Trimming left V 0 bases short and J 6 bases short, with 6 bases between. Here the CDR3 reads CATSRDTGNEQFF. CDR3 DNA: TGTGCCACCAGCAGAGATACCGGCAATGAGCAGTTCTTC.

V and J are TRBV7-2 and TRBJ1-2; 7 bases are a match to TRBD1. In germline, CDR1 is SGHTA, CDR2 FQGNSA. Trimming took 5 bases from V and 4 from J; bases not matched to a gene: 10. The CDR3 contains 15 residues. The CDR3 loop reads CASSADRVTFYGYTF. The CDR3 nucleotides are TGTGCCAGCAGCGCAGACAGGGTGACGTTCTATGGCTACACCTTC.